This record concerns one T cell receptor beta chain sequence. This entry comes from a study of CD8 T cells in Susac syndrome. Random hexamers primed reverse transcription of about 0.5 to 1 ug RNA. Each CDR3 protein is one row after TCRdb ran MiXCR on the immunoSEQ multiplex PCR reads. This table holds around 130,000 distinct CDR3 sequences, around 86% found once. Germline CDR1 reads SGHAT; CDR2 reads FQNNGV. V shed 5 bases, J shed 5 bases, and the junction held 9 bases outside the gene matches. The CDR3 is 15 amino acids. The V gene is TRBV11-2, the J gene TRBJ2-3, with 8 bases aligning to TRBD1. This sequence was found in a human donor with multiple sclerosis. The specimen was CD8+ T cells from PBMCs. This CDR3 reads CASSATRGRLDTQYF. CDR3 in DNA: TGTGCCAGCAGCGCGACCAGGGGGCGCTTAGATACGCAGTATTTT.